The clone carrying this T cell receptor (beta chain) appeared a single time. The antigen remains undetermined. This entry belongs to a study of breast tumors, draining lymph nodes, adjacent tissues. Points from the study as a whole: Tumor TCR diversity was below lymph nodes but above nontumor tissue. Most tumor T cells seemingly derive from lymph node, then expand in tumor.

Breast cancer patients provided tissue from their axillary draining lymph nodes. TCRdb independently ran MiXCR on the multiplex PCR reads; one entry per CDR3 protein. The sample consists of approximately 210,000 distinct CDR3 sequences, 30% to 35% of them appearing once. The CDR3 is 15 residues long. Germline values: CDR1 SGHTS, CDR2 YDEGEE. V was trimmed by 2 bases and J by 0 bases, leaving 11 bases between them. V is TRBV5-8 and J is TRBJ1-2, with TRBD1 as a possible D gene (5 bases). The source material was axillary lymph node tissue. The clonotype was recovered from a female donor with breast cancer. Some clones in this sample may be carry-over from other donors' samples. The CDR3 loop reads CASSFRGPTNYGYTF. The CDR3 DNA reads TGTGCCAGCAGCTTTAGGGGACCCACTAACTATGGCTACACCTTC. The full variable domain, completed using reference TRBV5-8 and TRBJ1-2, is EAGVTQSPTHLIKTRGQQATLRCSPISGHTSVYWYQQALGLGLQFLLWYDEGEERNRGNFPPRFSGRQFPNYSSELNVNALELEDSALYLCASSFRGPTNYGYTFGSGTRLTVV.